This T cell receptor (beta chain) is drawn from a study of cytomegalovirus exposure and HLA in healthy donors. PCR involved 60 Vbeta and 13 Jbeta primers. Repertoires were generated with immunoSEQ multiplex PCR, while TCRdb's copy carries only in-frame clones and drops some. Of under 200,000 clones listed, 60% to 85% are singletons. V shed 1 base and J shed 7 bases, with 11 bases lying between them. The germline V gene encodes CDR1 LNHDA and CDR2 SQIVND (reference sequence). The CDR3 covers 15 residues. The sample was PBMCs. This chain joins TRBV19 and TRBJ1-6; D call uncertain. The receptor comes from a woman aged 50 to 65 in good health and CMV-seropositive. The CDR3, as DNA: TGTGCCAGTAGTATAGGGGCGCTAAAGAATTCACCCCTCCACTTT. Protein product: CASSIGALKNSPLHF.